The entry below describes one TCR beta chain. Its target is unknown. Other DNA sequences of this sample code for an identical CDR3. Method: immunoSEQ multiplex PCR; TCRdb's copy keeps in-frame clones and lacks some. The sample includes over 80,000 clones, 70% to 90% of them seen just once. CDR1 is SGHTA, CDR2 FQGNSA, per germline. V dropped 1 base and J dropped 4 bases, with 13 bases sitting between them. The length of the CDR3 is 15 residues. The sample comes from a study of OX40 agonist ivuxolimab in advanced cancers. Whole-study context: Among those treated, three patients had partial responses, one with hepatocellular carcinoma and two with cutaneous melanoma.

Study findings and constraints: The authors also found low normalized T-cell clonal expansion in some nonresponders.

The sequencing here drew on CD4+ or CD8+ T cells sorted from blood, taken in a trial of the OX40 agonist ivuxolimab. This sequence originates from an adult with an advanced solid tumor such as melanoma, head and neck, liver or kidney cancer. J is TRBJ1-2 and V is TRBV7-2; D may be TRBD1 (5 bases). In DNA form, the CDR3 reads TGTGCCAGCAGCTTAGGAGGGCAGGGTCCCTATGGCTACACCTTC. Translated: CASSLGGQGPYGYTF.